This T cell receptor beta chain was identified in a study of blood T cell repertoires in COVID-19. The wider study: Samples taken during acute and convalescent COVID-19 were collected in the United States, Italy and Spain. T cells, B-cell-depleted T cells, or PBMCs supplied cDNA or gDNA.

The V segment lost 3 bases and the J segment 1 base; nucleotides outside the gene matches: 9. CDR1 and CDR2 from the germline V gene are LNHDA and SQIVND (reference sequence). This CDR3 is 17 amino acids long. The protocol was immunoSEQ multiplex PCR, while the TCRdb copy is restricted to in-frame clones and leaves out a portion. The sample has hundreds of thousands of clones, roughly 87% seen once. The V gene is TRBV19, the J gene TRBJ2-5, with TRBD2 matching over 9 bases. This clonotype was obtained from a woman in her twenties or thirties who had recovered from COVID-19. The sample was PBMCs or T cells enriched from blood (not recorded which). The CDR3 bases are TGTGCCAGTAGTATCGGGATCGGCGGGGGGGCCCAAGAGACCCAGTACTTC. As protein: CASSIGIGGGAQETQYF.